This entry features one T cell receptor (beta chain) sequence. Its specificity is not known. This CDR3 is 13 amino acids long. Trimming left V 5 bases short and J 1 base short, with 8 bases between. Germline CDR1 and CDR2: KGHSH and LQKENI. PCR involved 60 Vbeta and 13 Jbeta primers. The assay was immunoSEQ multiplex PCR, and TCRdb's table has in-frame clones only and misses some. Of around 190,000 clones in the sample, more than 75% were seen once. This sample is drawn from a study of cytomegalovirus exposure and HLA in healthy donors. Whole-study results and caveats: Some highly shared sequence variants likely arose as a pipeline artifact. The study flagged some 170 TCR beta chains as cytomegalovirus-associated. 16,951 TCR beta sequences were associated with HLA alleles at 0.05 false discovery rate in a later analysis.

The receptor comes from a young woman in good health and CMV-seronegative. Sequenced input: PBMCs. The chain joins TRBV18 to TRBJ2-5; D is undetermined. CDR3 in DNA: TGTGCCAGCTCATCTAGGTCCCAAGAGACCCAGTACTTC. It translates to CASSSRSQETQYF.